These T cell receptor beta chains were read from a single sample in a study of neurological immune-mediated disorders. TCRdb re-derived calls from the 5' RACE reads in MiXCR, one entry per CDR3 protein. Of 130,000 or so distinct CDR3 sequences in the sample, roughly 3.2% were seen once. The sample taken for sequencing was PBMCs. These receptors were obtained from a woman aged 25-40 years with multiple sclerosis. CDR3s include the opening cysteine and the closing phenylalanine or tryptophan. The order of the fields is D gene, J gene, clone size, V gene, CDR3 protein, CDR3 DNA. The D gene is left open where the match is weak. Clone size is stated in some rows and not others, as once, few, many or a class when expanded.

>-|TRBJ1-1|many|TRBV12-3/TRBV12-4
CASSLVWGAAFF
TGTGCCAGCAGTTTAGTTTGGGGTGCGGCTTTCTTT
>-|TRBJ1-2|many|TRBV12-3/TRBV12-4
CASSSDQANYGYTF
TGTGCCAGCAGTTCTGACCAAGCTAACTATGGCTACACCTTC
>TRBD1|TRBJ1-5|many|TRBV30
CALGQGPDSNQPQHF
TGTGCCTTGGGACAGGGGCCCGATAGCAATCAGCCCCAGCATTTT
>TRBD1|TRBJ2-7|-|TRBV5-1
CASSLGDRSYEQYF
TGCGCCAGCAGCTTGGGGGACAGGTCCTACGAGCAGTACTTC
>TRBD2|TRBJ2-3|many|TRBV20-1
CSAPTSESTDTQYF
TGCAGTGCCCCGACTAGCGAGAGCACAGATACGCAGTATTTT
>-|TRBJ2-2|many|TRBV12-3/TRBV12-4
CASSFSGAAGTGELFF
TGTGCCAGCAGTTTTTCAGGGGCGGCGGGGACCGGGGAGCTGTTTTTT
>-|TRBJ2-4|few|TRBV12-3/TRBV12-4
CASSFEVQAQYF
TGTGCCAGCAGTTTCGAGGTCCAGGCCCAGTACTTC
>-|TRBJ1-5|many|TRBV20-1
CSASGGQGNQPQHF
TGCAGTGCTAGCGGGGGGCAAGGCAATCAGCCCCAGCATTTT
>-|TRBJ1-1|many|TRBV5-4
CASSLSGGTEAFF
TGTGCCAGCAGCTTATCGGGTGGCACTGAAGCTTTCTTT
>-|TRBJ2-7|many|TRBV14
CASSLRTSAYEQYF
TGTGCCAGCAGCCTAAGGACGAGCGCCTACGAGCAGTACTTC
>-|TRBJ2-2|many|TRBV3-1
CASSQGAPNTGELFF
TGTGCCAGCAGCCAAGGGGCACCGAACACCGGGGAGCTGTTTTTT
>-|TRBJ1-4|many|TRBV12-3/TRBV12-4
CASSSAGRGKLFF
TGTGCCAGCAGTTCGGCCGGTCGGGGAAAACTGTTTTTT
>-|TRBJ1-3|many|TRBV12-3/TRBV12-4
CASSLAVNTIYF
TGTGCCAGCAGTTTAGCGGTAAACACCATATATTTT
>TRBD1|TRBJ2-1|many|TRBV7-7
CASSQDRGQRSEQFF
TGTGCCAGCAGCCAGGACAGGGGGCAACGCAGTGAGCAGTTCTTC
>-|TRBJ2-3|many|TRBV3-1
CASSRLPGTDTQYF
TGTGCCAGCAGCCGCCTCCCTGGCACAGATACGCAGTATTTT
>-|TRBJ2-7|many|TRBV5-8
CASSFQGFYEQYF
TGTGCCAGCAGCTTCCAGGGTTTCTACGAGCAGTACTTC
>-|TRBJ1-4|many|TRBV7-9
CASSSPGRHEKLFF
TGTGCCAGCAGTTCCCCCGGACGGCATGAAAAACTGTTTTTT
>-|TRBJ2-7|-|TRBV29-1
CSVGKTGYEQYF
TGCAGCGTTGGGAAGACCGGCTACGAGCAGTACTTC
>-|TRBJ2-3|-|TRBV4-3
CASSQEGLATSTDTQYF
TGCGCCAGCAGCCAAGAAGGCCTAGCGACTAGCACAGATACGCAGTATTTT
>-|TRBJ1-3|many|TRBV4-1
CASSQIHAAGNTIYF
TGCGCCAGCAGCCAAATTCATGCGGCTGGAAACACCATATATTTT
>-|TRBJ2-1|many|TRBV7-6
CASSLGPLEQFF
TGTGCCAGCAGCTTAGGGCCCCTTGAGCAGTTCTTC
>-|TRBJ1-2|many|TRBV7-9
CASSRSLQGVGYGYTF
TGTGCCAGCAGCCGGAGCCTACAGGGAGTTGGCTATGGCTACACCTTC
>TRBD1|TRBJ1-1|many|TRBV5-5
CASSFQDRGAFF
TGTGCCAGCAGCTTCCAGGACAGGGGAGCTTTCTTT
>-|TRBJ2-5|many|TRBV5-1
CASSFLQAQETQYF
TGCGCCAGCAGCTTTCTACAGGCCCAAGAGACCCAGTACTTC
>-|TRBJ2-4|many|TRBV20-1
CSARDPHDLLAKNIQYF
TGCAGTGCTAGAGATCCGCACGACCTTCTAGCCAAAAACATTCAGTACTTC
>-|TRBJ1-5|many|TRBV4-2
CASSQDGVRTSNQPQHF
TGTGCCAGCAGCCAAGACGGGGTAAGGACTAGCAATCAGCCCCAGCATTTT
>-|TRBJ1-2|-|TRBV20-1
CSAKGQIGAILMEGYTF
TGCAGTGCTAAGGGTCAGATAGGGGCCATCCTTATGGAGGGCTACACCTTC
>TRBD2|TRBJ2-1|many|TRBV19
CASSVKQLAGSFYNEQFF
TGTGCCAGTAGTGTAAAACAACTAGCGGGTTCTTTCTACAATGAGCAGTTCTTC
>TRBD1|TRBJ1-1|many|TRBV5-1
CASSPGQGIAEAFF
TGCGCCAGCAGCCCCGGACAGGGTATCGCTGAAGCTTTCTTT
>-|TRBJ1-2|many|TRBV10-3
CAITGDGDRNGYTF
TGTGCCATCACAGGGGACGGAGATAGAAATGGCTACACCTTC
>TRBD1|TRBJ1-2|many|TRBV12-3/TRBV12-4
CASSLTGGSGYTF
TGTGCCAGCAGTTTAACAGGGGGCTCTGGCTACACCTTC
>-|TRBJ1-4|many|TRBV7-2
CASSFGHRNEKLFF
TGTGCCAGCAGCTTTGGGCACCGAAATGAAAAACTGTTTTTT
>TRBD2|TRBJ2-5|many|TRBV7-2
CASSPGLAGGRIQTQYF
TGTGCCAGCAGCCCCGGACTAGCGGGGGGGCGGATTCAGACCCAGTACTTC
>-|TRBJ1-4|many|TRBV4-3
CASSQDRAVVEKLFF
TGCGCCAGCAGCCAAGATCGGGCAGTTGTTGAAAAACTGTTTTTT
>TRBD1|TRBJ2-7|many|TRBV7-2
CASSSHKQGGRAEQYF
TGTGCCAGCAGCTCACACAAACAGGGGGGCAGGGCCGAGCAGTACTTC
>-|TRBJ2-2|many|TRBV12-3/TRBV12-4
CASSLLRGGTGELFF
TGTGCCAGCAGTTTACTCCGGGGCGGCACCGGGGAGCTGTTTTTT
>TRBD1|TRBJ1-2|-|TRBV5-5
CASSLGTAVNYGYTF
TGTGCCAGCAGCTTAGGGACAGCCGTTAACTATGGCTACACCTTC
>TRBD2|TRBJ2-2|many|TRBV7-2
CASSLFLGLADTGELFF
TGTGCCAGCAGCTTATTTTTGGGACTAGCGGACACCGGGGAGCTGTTTTTT
>-|TRBJ1-2|many|TRBV3-1
CASSQAPGWTYGYTF
TGTGCCAGCAGCCAAGCTCCCGGGTGGACCTATGGCTACACCTTC
>-|TRBJ2-3|many|TRBV7-2
CASSTRTDTQYF
TGTGCCAGCAGCACCCGCACAGATACGCAGTATTTT
>-|TRBJ1-1|many|TRBV18
CASSTTAMNTEAFF
TGTGCCAGCTCAACGACAGCGATGAACACTGAAGCTTTCTTT
>TRBD2|TRBJ2-5|many|TRBV10-3
CAISRLAETQETQYF
TGTGCCATCAGCCGACTAGCGGAAACCCAAGAGACCCAGTACTTC
>-|TRBJ2-7|many|TRBV20-1
CSARSPAPISYEQYF
TGCAGTGCTAGATCACCAGCCCCGATCTCCTACGAGCAGTACTTC
>-|TRBJ2-1|many|TRBV2
CASSHPGTTYNEQFF
TGTGCCAGCAGTCACCCCGGGACCACCTACAATGAGCAGTTCTTC
>-|TRBJ2-7|many|TRBV20-1
CSASPTYEQYF
TGCAGTGCCTCGCCTACCTACGAGCAGTACTTC
>-|TRBJ1-4|many|TRBV20-1
CSAWNGPHEKLFF
TGCAGTGCCTGGAACGGACCGCATGAAAAACTGTTTTTT
>TRBD2|TRBJ2-2|many|TRBV7-9
CASSPERETNTGELFF
TGTGCCAGCAGCCCCGAGCGGGAGACGAACACCGGGGAGCTGTTTTTT
>-|TRBJ2-5|many|TRBV7-8
CASSPETGAIQETQYF
TGTGCCAGCAGCCCAGAGACAGGAGCAATCCAAGAGACCCAGTACTTC
>TRBD1|TRBJ1-1|many|TRBV12-3/TRBV12-4
CASSDGDRSTEAFF
TGTGCCAGCAGCGATGGGGACAGGAGCACTGAAGCTTTCTTT
>-|TRBJ1-6|many|TRBV12-3/TRBV12-4
CASSPMQGPGIVAPLHF
TGTGCCAGCAGCCCGATGCAGGGGCCGGGAATAGTTGCACCCCTCCACTTT
>-|TRBJ2-7|many|TRBV10-3
CAISDGETLVDEQYF
TGTGCCATCAGTGATGGTGAGACGTTGGTCGACGAGCAGTACTTC
>-|TRBJ2-2|many|TRBV12-3/TRBV12-4
CASSLPGTGELFF
TGTGCCAGCAGTTTACCAGGCACCGGGGAGCTGTTTTTT